This entry lists 29 T cell receptor beta chains sequenced from one sample in a study of beta chain features in type 1 diabetes. Broader study findings: Significant though moderate, a shortening of TCRB CDR3s appeared in all four CD4+ subsets of Type 1 diabetes patients.

Of the isolated RNA, all was reverse transcribed, and so the sequenced material was expressed TCRB transcripts. Profiling relied on immunoSEQ multiplex PCR, and the TCRdb table lists in-frame clones only, not all of them. The sample gives under 300,000 clones, about a tenth of which show up once; around 0.017% is in the top ten. These TCRs are of unknown antigen specificity. Sequencing was done on a sample of naive CD4+ T cells from blood. These TCRs come from a man aged 25 to 45 with type 1 diabetes.

The chain joins TRBV27 to TRBJ1-6, with 7 positions matching TRBD1. Germline V lookup: CDR1 MNHEY, CDR2 SMNVEV (reference sequence). This CDR3 is built from 14 residues. V was clipped by 8 bases and J by 7 bases; unmatched bases: 8. The CDR3 bases are TGTGCCAGCGGTAGGAGGGGGCTAAATTCACCCCTCCACTTT. This codes for CASGRRGLNSPLHF.

This clone was detected once. The junction differs from germline at one of its ends, possibly a read error. The chain carries TRBV7-7 and TRBJ2-2; the D gene is possibly TRBD2 (6 bases). This CDR3 contains 14 residues. Germline CDR1 and CDR2: SSHAT and FNYEAQ (reference sequence). CDR3 residues: CASSSLGGAGELFF. The CDR3 coding sequence is TGTGCTAGCAGCTCCCTGGGGGGTGCCGGGGAGCTGTTTTTT. Drawing the rest from reference TRBV7-7 and TRBJ2-2, the complete variable domain is GAGVSQSPRYKVTKRGQDVTLRCDPISSHATLYWYQQALGQGPEFLTYFNYEAQPDKSGLPSDRFSAERPEGSISTLTIQRTEQRDSAMYRCASSSLGGAGELFFGEGSRLTVL.

This clone was counted a few times. The V gene is TRBV30, the J gene TRBJ1-2; D is unclear. The length of the CDR3 is 13 residues. Germline-derived CDR1 and CDR2 are GTSNPN and SVGIG (reference sequence). The ends were cut back, 2 bases at V and 5 bases at J, with 12 bases in the middle. CDR3 region: CAWSPTTSYGYTF. The CDR3 nucleotides read TGTGCCTGGAGTCCAACGACTTCGTATGGCTACACCTTC.

This clone was counted between two and nine times. V usage is TRBV13 and J usage is TRBJ2-7; 7 bases match TRBD2. CDR3 length: 17 amino acids. The germline CDR1 and CDR2 sequences are PRHDT and FYEKMQ (reference sequence). With V trimmed by 5 bases and J by 1 base, 14 bases remained unmatched. The chain's CDR3 is CASSPRAASGRSYEQYF. Here the CDR3 DNA reads TGTGCCAGCAGCCCCCGGGCGGCTAGCGGTAGATCCTACGAGCAGTACTTC.

The table lists this clone with a few counts. V gene TRBV28 combines with J gene TRBJ2-7, with 10 positions matching TRBD1. The CDR3 runs to 15 residues. The V and J ends lost 7 bases and 1 base, in that order; junction bases with no gene match: 7. Germline values: CDR1 MDHEN, CDR2 SYDVKM. The CDR3 DNA reads as TGTGCCAGCACCCCGGGACAGGGGAAATCCTACGAGCAGTACTTC. This gives the protein CASTPGQGKSYEQYF.

The chain is built from TRBV7-2 and TRBJ2-5; 9 nucleotides line up with TRBD1. Trimming removed 1 base from V and 5 bases from J; junction bases left unmatched: 5. CDR1 is SGHTA and CDR2 is FQGNSA in the germline V gene. CDR3 length equals 15 residues. This chain's CDR3 is CASSLVGTGLETQYF. The CDR3 DNA follows: TGTGCCAGCAGCTTAGTCGGGACAGGGCTCGAGACCCAGTACTTC. Combining the CDR3 with reference TRBV7-2 and TRBJ2-5 gives the whole variable domain GAGVSQSPSNKVTEKGKDVELRCDPISGHTALYWYRQSLGQGLEFLIYFQGNSAPDKSGLPSDRFSAERTGGSVSTLTIQRTQQEDSAVYLCASSLVGTGLETQYFGPGTRLLVL.

This clone was counted a few times. V is TRBV18 and J is TRBJ2-3; D is unresolved. Germline CDR1 reads KGHSH; CDR2 reads LQKENI. Trimming removed 1 base at V and 4 bases at J, with 9 bases between. The CDR3 loop spans 14 amino acids. The CDR3 loop is CASSPRTAADTQYF. CDR3 DNA sequence: TGTGCCAGCTCACCACGTACAGCAGCAGATACGCAGTATTTT.

This clone was observed a few times. This chain joins TRBV7-2 and TRBJ2-2, with 7 positions matching TRBD1. Trimming at V came to 5 bases and at J to 4 bases, leaving 7 bases not matched to a gene. Germline loops: CDR1 SGHTA, CDR2 FQGNSA. CDR3 length: 15 residues. CDR3 DNA sequence: TGTGCCAGCAGCCGAACAGGGGTCGTCACCGGGGAGCTGTTTTTT. This translates into CASSRTGVVTGELFF.

The V and J genes are TRBV5-1 and TRBJ2-1; 8 bases are a match to TRBD2. Germline V gives CDR1 SGHRS, CDR2 YFSETQ. The junction had 7 bases not matched to a gene; V was cut back by 6 bases and J by 5 bases. The CDR3 spans 14 residues. The CDR3 spells CASISSGGNNEQFF. The CDR3 DNA is TGCGCCAGCATATCCAGCGGGGGAAACAATGAGCAGTTCTTC.

CDR3 sequence: CASKTGREDEQYF. The CDR3 DNA follows: TGCGCCAGCAAAACAGGGCGGGAGGATGAGCAGTACTTC. The chain combines TRBV5-1 with TRBJ2-7; 8 bases map to TRBD2. V lost 6 bases and J lost 7; bases outside the gene matches: 9. CDR1 and CDR2 (germline): SGHRS, YFSETQ. The CDR3 is 13 residues long.

The rearrangement uses TRBV9 and TRBJ2-1; D is perhaps TRBD1 (6 bases). Trimming stripped 0 bases from V and 8 bases from J, with 9 bases between. Germline V gene lookup returns CDR1 SGDLS and CDR2 YYNGEE. The length of the CDR3 is 13 residues. CDR3 bases: TGTGCCAGCAGCGTAGGGCCAGGGGATGAGCAGTTCTTC. Protein: CASSVGPGDEQFF.

DNA for the CDR3: TGTGCCAGCAGCGTAGATTGGGGCTCTGGGGCAAGTGAGCAGTTCTTC. Translated: CASSVDWGSGASEQFF. The V call is TRBV9, the J call TRBJ2-1; a possible D gene is TRBD1 (5 bases). V was pared by 0 bases and J by 9 bases, with 19 bases between. CDR1 and CDR2 (germline): SGDLS, YYNGEE. This CDR3 has 16 amino acids. Complete variable domain (other parts from reference TRBV9 and TRBJ2-1): DSGVTQTPKHLITATGQRVTLRCSPRSGDLSVYWYQQSLDQGLQFLIQYYNGEERAKGNILERFSAQQFPDLHSELNLSSLELGDSALYFCASSVDWGSGASEQFFGPGTRLTVL.

The rearrangement links TRBV11-2 to TRBJ2-7; D remains unclear. Trimming removed 2 bases from V and 5 bases from J, with 13 bases in between. The germline CDR1 and CDR2 sequences are SGHAT and FQNNGV. This CDR3 contains 14 residues. CDR3 sequence reads: CASSLWAGTHEQYF. DNA for the CDR3: TGTGCCAGCAGCTTATGGGCCGGTACCCACGAGCAGTACTTC.

This clone has a handful of counts. This chain uses TRBV18 with TRBJ2-1, with 7 bases aligning to TRBD1. Germline V gene sequence: CDR1 KGHSH, CDR2 LQKENI. The ends lost 8 bases at V and 2 bases at J; junction bases unmatched: 12. The CDR3 loop spans 16 amino acids. The CDR3 nucleotides are TGTGCCAGCAAAAACTCCGGGACAGCGCCCTACAATGAGCAGTTCTTC. It yields the protein CASKNSGTAPYNEQFF.

V gene TRBV9 combines with J gene TRBJ2-5, with 7 bases matching TRBD2. Trimming cost V 4 bases and J 3 bases; bases outside gene matches: 6. The CDR3 extends over 14 amino acids. Germline assignment: CDR1 SGDLS and CDR2 YYNGEE. Here the CDR3 reads CASSISGTKETQYF. CDR3 in DNA: TGTGCCAGCAGCATTAGTGGGACTAAAGAGACCCAGTACTTC.

This clone was picked up a small number of times. The genes are TRBV5-1 and TRBJ1-6; a weak D match, TRBD1 (5 bases). The CDR3 length is 15 residues. V was clipped by 0 bases and J by 8 bases, with 12 bases between them. Looked up from germline, CDR1 is SGHRS and CDR2 is YFSETQ. CDR3 nucleotide sequence: TGCGCCAGCAGCTTGGGACAGCCGGGCGATTCACCCCTCCACTTT. Translation gives CASSLGQPGDSPLHF.

This clone was seen a few times. This chain uses TRBV6-5 with TRBJ2-5; D might be TRBD2 (5 bases). This CDR3 comprises 15 residues. Germline V gives CDR1 MNHEY, CDR2 SVGAGI. Trimming stripped 0 bases from V and 5 bases from J, with 13 bases between. The CDR3 nucleotides read TGTGCCAGCAGTTACTCGGCCTCGAGGGTGGAGACCCAGTACTTC. This codes for CASSYSASRVETQYF.

The table lists this clone with a few counts. V usage is TRBV11-3 and J usage is TRBJ2-1; D call uncertain. This CDR3 has 11 residues. Germline assignment: CDR1 SGHNT and CDR2 YENEEA. V lost 1 base to trimming and J lost 9 bases, with 4 bases between them. The CDR3 protein is CASSLGVEQFF. CDR3 coding DNA: TGTGCCAGCAGCTTAGGCGTTGAGCAGTTCTTC.

The rearrangement links TRBV4-2 to TRBJ2-5, with D possibly being TRBD2 (5 bases). Trimming took 8 bases from V and 11 from J, leaving 24 bases between them. CDR3 length: 14 amino acids. Per the germline V gene, CDR1 is LGHNA and CDR2 is YNFKEQ. CDR3 nucleotides: TGTGCCAGCCGCGGGTCAGCCGACTCCCGAAAGCAGTACTTC. Encoded protein: CASRGSADSRKQYF.

CDR3 bases: TGCGCCAGCAGCCAAGGGCTAGCGGGGGGGGGAGGGGAGACCCAGTACTTC. Translation: CASSQGLAGGGGETQYF. V is TRBV4-3 and J is TRBJ2-5; 12 bases align to TRBD2. V lost 1 base to trimming and J lost 5 bases; unmatched junction nucleotides: 8. In germline, CDR1 is LGHNA, CDR2 YSLEER. The CDR3 is 17 residues long.

The chain has TRBV4-3 and TRBJ2-3; D may be TRBD2 (6 bases). V lost 6 bases and J lost 7, with 14 bases in between. This CDR3 has 13 amino acids. Germline V gives CDR1 LGHNA, CDR2 YSLEER. The CDR3 sequence is CASRPDGTYTQYF. DNA of the CDR3: TGCGCCAGCAGACCGGACGGGACTTATACGCAGTATTTT.

This clone was seen a handful of times. This chain links TRBV28 with TRBJ2-7, with TRBD1 identical over 7 bases. The V and J ends lost 5 bases and 1 base, in that order; junction bases with no gene match: 8. CDR3 length equals 15 residues. Germline V gene lookup returns CDR1 MDHEN and CDR2 SYDVKM. The CDR3 bases are TGTGCCAGCAGTACTACAGGGGAGTCGTCCTACGAGCAGTACTTC. Translated: CASSTTGESSYEQYF.

There are a few counts of this clone. The chain employs TRBV19 and TRBJ2-2; 9 nucleotides agree with TRBD1. With V trimmed by 8 bases and J by 6 bases, 13 bases remained unmatched. Germline V lookup: CDR1 LNHDA, CDR2 SQIVND (reference sequence). The CDR3 runs 16 residues. Written as DNA, the CDR3 is TGTGCCAGTGCCCATCCCGGACAGGGGCTGGCCGGGGAGCTGTTTTTT. It codes for CASAHPGQGLAGELFF.

This chain links TRBV7-8 with TRBJ1-5; TRBD1 agrees at 8 bases. There are 15 residues in the CDR3. CDR1 and CDR2 (germline): SGHVS, FQNEAQ. With V trimmed by 5 bases and J by 3 bases, 6 bases remained unmatched. The CDR3 DNA reads as TGTGCCAGCAGCGGGGACAGGTTGTTCAATCAGCCCCAGCATTTT. Residues: CASSGDRLFNQPQHF.

The V gene is TRBV9, the J gene TRBJ2-7, with D hard to call. The CDR3 consists of 14 residues. The germline V and J ends were trimmed by 4 bases and 3 bases, with 14 bases remaining between them. Looked up from germline, CDR1 is SGDLS and CDR2 is YYNGEE. As DNA, the CDR3 is TGTGCCAGCAGCCAGACGACTGCTAACTACGAGCAGTACTTC. Translating gives CASSQTTANYEQYF.

V is TRBV6-1 and J is TRBJ1-2; D unclear. CDR1 is MNHNS, CDR2 SASEGT, per germline. CDR3 size: 15 residues. V dropped 7 bases and J dropped 6 bases, with 21 bases sitting between them. CDR3 in amino acids: CASTPNRGGLDGYTF. As DNA, the CDR3 is TGTGCCAGCACCCCAAACCGGGGAGGTCTTGATGGCTACACCTTC.

This clone occurred a few times. V gene TRBV27 combines with J gene TRBJ1-4; TRBD1 agrees at 9 bases. CDR3 length: 16 residues. The germline CDR1 and CDR2 sequences are MNHEY and SMNVEV (reference sequence). V lost 5 bases, J lost 4 bases, and 8 bases stayed unmatched. CDR3 in amino acids: CASSAGQGKFNEKLFF. The CDR3 region has the DNA TGTGCCAGCAGTGCCGGACAGGGGAAGTTTAATGAAAAACTGTTTTTT.

This clone was detected only a few times. V is TRBV30 and J is TRBJ1-6; possibly TRBD1 for D (5 bases). The length of the CDR3 is 13 residues. Per the germline V gene, CDR1 is GTSNPN and CDR2 is SVGIG (reference sequence). With 3 bases removed from V and 8 bases from J, the gap between germline ends came to 11 bases. CDR3 in amino acids: CAWRRDPYSPLHF. The CDR3 region has the DNA TGTGCCTGGAGGCGGGACCCGTATTCACCCCTCCACTTT.

The V call is TRBV19, the J call TRBJ1-1; D might be TRBD1 (5 bases). CDR3 length equals 14 residues. Trimming shortened V by 2 bases and J by 1 base, and 8 bases separated the two germline ends. Germline CDR1 reads LNHDA; CDR2 reads SQIVND (reference sequence). This chain's CDR3 is CASSIRQGNTEAFF. The CDR3 DNA reads TGTGCCAGTAGTATAAGGCAGGGGAACACTGAAGCTTTCTTT.